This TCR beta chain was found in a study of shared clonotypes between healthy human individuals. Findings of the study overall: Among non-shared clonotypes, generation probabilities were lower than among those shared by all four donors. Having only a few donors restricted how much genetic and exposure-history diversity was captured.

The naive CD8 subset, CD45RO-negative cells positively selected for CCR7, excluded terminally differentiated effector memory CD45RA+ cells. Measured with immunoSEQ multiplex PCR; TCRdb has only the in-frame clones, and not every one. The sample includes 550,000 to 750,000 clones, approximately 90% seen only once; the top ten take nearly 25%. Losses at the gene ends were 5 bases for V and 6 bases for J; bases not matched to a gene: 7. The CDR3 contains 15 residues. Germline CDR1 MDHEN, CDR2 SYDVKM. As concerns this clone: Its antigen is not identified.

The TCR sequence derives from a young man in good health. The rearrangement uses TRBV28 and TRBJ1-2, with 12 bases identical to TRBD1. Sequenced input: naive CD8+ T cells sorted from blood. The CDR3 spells CASSELGTGGNGYTF. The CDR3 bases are TGTGCCAGCAGTGAACTCGGGACAGGGGGCAATGGCTACACCTTC.